A single sample gave rise to the 24 T cell receptor beta chains below, sequenced in a study of regulatory T cells in long-lasting Graves disease. Time point given: newly diagnosed GD, antithyroid drugs for less than 3 months. TCR sequences were obtained from RNA taken from PBMCs. Through Arm-PCR of CDR3 regions and iRepertoire HTBI primers, TCR beta libraries were built. TCRdb itself ran the multiplex PCR reads through MiXCR, one entry per CDR3 protein. The data show some 490,000 distinct CDR3 sequences, with about 12% seen just once and around 9.3% held by the top ten. Another study also made use of these data, one on T cells in Graves' hyperthyroidism and ophthalmopathy.

The sequencing used peripheral blood mononuclear cells (PBMCs), collected at new diagnosis, from a patient treated with antithyroid drugs. Receptors were obtained from a woman under 40 with Graves disease.

V is TRBV2 and J is TRBJ2-7; a weak D match, TRBD1 (5 bases). Per germline, CDR1 SNHLY and CDR2 FYNNEI. The CDR3 length is 13 residues. The ends were cut back, 6 bases at V and 5 bases at J, with 14 bases in the middle. The DNA for the CDR3 is TGTGCCAGCAGGAGAGAAGGGGTCAACGAGCAGTACTTC. Its protein product is CASRREGVNEQYF.

This clonotype was observed many times. The CDR3 protein is CASSLVGGNTEAFF. CDR3 bases: TGTGCCAGCAGCTTAGTGGGGGGGAACACTGAAGCTTTCTTT. The chain combines TRBV7-3 with TRBJ1-1, with D possibly TRBD1 on 5 matching bases. The CDR3 contains 14 residues. Looked up from germline, CDR1 is SGHTA and CDR2 is FQGTGA. Trimming pared 2 bases from V and 1 base from J, leaving 8 bases between.

This clonotype has ten or more counts. This chain joins TRBV30 and TRBJ2-1; D is possibly TRBD2 (7 bases). The CDR3 runs 15 residues. Looked up from germline, CDR1 is GTSNPN and CDR2 is SVGIG (reference sequence). V shed 4 bases and J shed 5 bases, with 18 bases lying between them. The CDR3 is CAWNRRGALDNEQFF. CDR3 coding DNA: TGTGCCTGGAATCGTCGGGGGGCCCTCGACAATGAGCAGTTCTTC.

In this sample, this clonotype turned up many times. The chain employs TRBV2 and TRBJ1-1; weak D call: TRBD1 (5 bases). The CDR3 spans 14 residues. V lost 6 bases to trimming and J lost 4 bases, with 15 bases between them. The V gene's germline CDR1 is SNHLY and CDR2 FYNNEI. CDR3 sequence (DNA): TGTGCCAGCAGCGTTGCAGGGACTCTCACTGAAGCTTTCTTT. Protein sequence: CASSVAGTLTEAFF.

This clonotype came up many times. The J gene is TRBJ1-2, the V gene TRBV28; 7 bases align to TRBD1. The germline V gene has CDR1 MDHEN and CDR2 SYDVKM. The CDR3 is 14 amino acids. J lost 9 bases, V lost 6 bases, and 13 bases had no gene match. CDR3 DNA: TGTGCCAGCAGCAGCGGGACAGTTCCCGGGCGCTACACCTTC. Translating it yields CASSSGTVPGRYTF.

This clonotype was observed many times. The chain is built from TRBV11-2 and TRBJ2-1; 9 bases map to TRBD2. The germline V gene encodes CDR1 SGHAT and CDR2 FQNNGV. V lost 3 bases to trimming and J lost 10 bases; unmatched junction nucleotides: 19. CDR3 length equals 18 residues. CDR3 loop: CASSFTPVTSGKVSEQFF. For the CDR3, the DNA is TGTGCCAGCAGCTTTACACCTGTGACTAGCGGAAAAGTCAGCGAGCAGTTCTTC.

There are many counts of this clonotype. The V gene is TRBV18, the J gene TRBJ2-7; 9 positions match TRBD1. The CDR3 totals 14 residues. V shed 5 bases and J 2 bases; nucleotides not matched to a gene: 4. In germline, CDR1 is KGHSH, CDR2 LQKENI. The CDR3 loop is CASSTRQGAYEQYF. CDR3 coding DNA: TGTGCCAGCTCAACGAGACAGGGGGCCTACGAGCAGTACTTC.

This clonotype occurred many times. The chain uses TRBV28 and TRBJ2-5, with D tentatively TRBD1 (6 bases). Deletions cut 10 bases from V and 4 bases from J, with 7 bases between. This CDR3 is 10 amino acids long. Looked up from germline, CDR1 is MDHEN and CDR2 is SYDVKM. The CDR3 bases are TGTGCCACACAGGGAGAGACCCAGTACTTC. Amino acid sequence: CATQGETQYF.

This clonotype showed up just a few times. The chain carries TRBV9 and TRBJ2-1; D call uncertain. CDR1 and CDR2 (germline): SGDLS, YYNGEE. This CDR3 comprises 13 residues. The V and J ends lost 2 bases and 5 bases respectively, with 8 bases between them. The CDR3: CASSVDVDNEQFF. The CDR3 nucleotides read TGTGCCAGCAGCGTGGACGTAGACAATGAGCAGTTCTTC.

This sequence joins TRBV5-1 and TRBJ1-2; TRBD1 is a possible D gene (6 bases). CDR1 is SGHRS and CDR2 is YFSETQ in the germline V gene. This CDR3 has 16 amino acids. Trimming removed 4 bases at V and 2 bases at J, with 18 bases between. The CDR3 region is CASSPGADRPNYGYTF. CDR3 nucleotides: TGCGCCAGCAGCCCCGGGGCCGACAGGCCCAACTATGGCTACACCTTC.

This clonotype was picked up many times. As DNA, the CDR3 is TGTGCCAGCAGTTTAACGGCGGGACATTTCGGGGAGACCCAGTACTTC. This gives the protein CASSLTAGHFGETQYF. The V and J genes are TRBV12-3 or TRBV12-4 and TRBJ2-5; D possibly matches TRBD1 or TRBD2 (6 bases each). The CDR3 loop spans 16 amino acids. V lost 2 bases, J lost 5 bases, and 18 bases lay in between.

Many counts were recorded for this clonotype. J is TRBJ2-5 and V is TRBV6-5; either TRBD1 or TRBD2 may supply D (5 bases each). The V end lost 1 base, the J end lost 5 bases, and 8 bases lay between the germline ends. Germline V gene sequence: CDR1 MNHEY, CDR2 SVGAGI. The length of the CDR3 is 13 residues. DNA of the CDR3: TGTGCCAGCAGTTACTGGGGGTCCGAGACCCAGTACTTC. Its translation is CASSYWGSETQYF.

This clonotype has just a few counts. V usage is TRBV20-1 and J usage is TRBJ2-1, with TRBD1 as a possible D gene (7 bases). Per the germline V gene, CDR1 is DFQATT and CDR2 is SNEGSKA (reference sequence). V lost 1 base, J lost 9 bases, and 19 bases lay in between. CDR3 size: 15 residues. The CDR3 region is CSARAQYFQGGEQFF. The CDR3 DNA is TGCAGTGCTAGAGCCCAATACTTCCAGGGGGGTGAGCAGTTCTTC.

This clonotype was observed many times. This chain links TRBV11-2 with TRBJ2-5; TRBD2 matches at 8 bases. V gave up 1 base and J gave up 3 bases; unmatched junction bases: 4. The CDR3 is 15 amino acids. Germline CDR1 reads SGHAT; CDR2 reads FQNNGV. CDR3 sequence (DNA): TGTGCCAGCAGCTTAGTGGCAGCGGGAGAAGAGACCCAGTACTTC. Protein product: CASSLVAAGEETQYF.

This clonotype appeared many times. This rearrangement joins TRBV2 to TRBJ2-7; D gene ambiguous. CDR1 and CDR2 from the germline V gene are SNHLY and FYNNEI. The CDR3 loop spans 12 amino acids. The V end was cut by 6 bases, the J end by 6 bases, with 12 bases between. The chain's CDR3 is CASSPASIEQYF. The CDR3 DNA sequence: TGTGCCAGCAGCCCAGCGTCAATCGAGCAGTACTTC.

This clonotype was seen repeatedly, ten times or more. A junction boundary mismatches the germline segment, possibly from a read error. The V and J genes are TRBV2 and TRBJ2-7; D perhaps matches TRBD2 (5 bases). This CDR3 is 10 amino acids long. Germline V gene lookup returns CDR1 SNHLY and CDR2 FYNNEI. CDR3 nucleotide sequence: TGTGCCAGCAGTGAAGATCTAAGGAGGTTC. Translated: CASSEDLRRF.

This clonotype was found many times. The chain carries TRBV7-2 and TRBJ1-3; no firm D call. Germline assignment: CDR1 SGHTA and CDR2 FQGNSA. This CDR3 is 13 amino acids long. V was cut by 0 bases and J by 4 bases, with 4 bases left in between. In DNA form, the CDR3 reads TGTGCCAGCAGCTTAGCTCTCGGAAACACCATATATTTT. Protein product: CASSLALGNTIYF.

Concerning this clonotype: Its ends do not fully match the called genes, so a read error is possible. This chain joins TRBV5-1 and TRBJ1-2, with D tentatively TRBD1 (5 bases). This CDR3 is 13 amino acids long. Per germline, CDR1 SGHRS and CDR2 YFSETQ. In nucleotides, the CDR3 is TGCGCCAGCAGCTTACAGGCTCACTATGGCTGCACCTTC. Its protein is CASSLQAHYGCTF.

This clonotype was detected a few times. The rearrangement uses TRBV29-1 and TRBJ1-1; D gene unclear. This CDR3 region has 11 residues. Trimming took 5 bases from V and 2 from J, leaving 6 bases between them. The germline V gene encodes CDR1 SQVTM and CDR2 ANQGSEA. The CDR3 sequence is CSVLGNTEAFF. The CDR3 coding sequence is TGCAGCGTTTTAGGCAACACTGAAGCTTTCTTT.

The table lists this clonotype with many counts. J is TRBJ2-3 and V is TRBV20-1; no clear D gene. Germline-derived CDR1 and CDR2 are DFQATT and SNEGSKA (reference sequence). The ends were cut back, 6 bases at V and 1 base at J, with 17 bases in the middle. This CDR3 has 15 amino acids. This chain's CDR3 is CSAARSVLGTDTQYF. The CDR3 DNA reads TGCAGTGCCGCTCGATCCGTATTGGGCACAGATACGCAGTATTTT.

The sample holds many counts of this clonotype. The rearrangement links TRBV5-1 to TRBJ2-2, with 7 bases lining up with TRBD1. This CDR3 region has 16 residues. Germline CDR1 is SGHRS and CDR2 is YFSETQ. J lost 1 base, V lost 2 bases, and 5 bases had no gene match. CDR3 nucleotides: TGCGCCAGCAGCTTCCTGACAGGGTTGAACACCGGGGAGCTGTTTTTT. Amino acid sequence: CASSFLTGLNTGELFF. Drawing the rest from reference TRBV5-1 and TRBJ2-2, the complete variable domain is KAGVTQTPRYLIKTRGQQVTLSCSPISGHRSVSWYQQTPGQGLQFLFEYFSETQRNKGNFPGRFSGRQFSNSRSEMNVSTLELGDSALYLCASSFLTGLNTGELFFGEGSRLTVL.

This clonotype was found many times. This chain uses TRBV7-3 with TRBJ2-2; 9 bases are shared with TRBD2. Trimming took 0 bases from V and 3 from J; bases not matched to a gene: 5. From germline, CDR1 is SGHTA and CDR2 FQGTGA. This CDR3 spans 17 amino acids. The CDR3 nucleotides read TGTGCCAGCAGCTTAACCGGCTTAGCGGGAGACACCGGGGAGCTGTTTTTT. Translating it yields CASSLTGLAGDTGELFF.

The chain combines TRBV27 with TRBJ2-3; TRBD1 might be the D (5 bases). Germline V gives CDR1 MNHEY, CDR2 SMNVEV (reference sequence). The V gene lost 7 bases and the J gene lost 4 bases, with 15 bases spanning the gap. CDR3 length: 14 residues. The CDR3 DNA sequence: TGTGCCAGCACAAAGGGGCGTGGGGCAGATACGCAGTATTTT. It translates to CASTKGRGADTQYF.

Many counts were recorded for this clonotype. The gene calls are TRBV6-2 or TRBV6-3 and TRBJ2-7; 7 nucleotides line up with TRBD1. Germline loops: CDR1 MNHEY, CDR2 SVGEGT. V lost 10 bases, J lost 7 bases, and 16 bases stayed unmatched. This CDR3 has 14 residues. CDR3 DNA: TGTGCCATACAACGATCCCGGGACAGTGGTGAGCAGTACTTC. Its translation is CAIQRSRDSGEQYF.